A selection of T cell receptor beta chains follows, all from one sample in a study of T-cell reconstitution after alpha-beta-depleted transplantation in children. TCRdb analysed the PCR reads with MiXCR anew, one entry per CDR3 protein. The sample includes around 300,000 distinct CDR3 sequences, 6.5% to 9% of them seen just once. Sample: peripheral blood, taken 360 days after TCRalphabeta/CD19-depleted stem cell transplant. The receptors here all came from a female patient aged 2 to 10 who had a stem cell transplant for Fanconi anemia, so the T cells may come from the graft donor. CDR3s leave out the opening cysteine and the closing phenylalanine or tryptophan. Clone size is given for some rows only: seen once, a few or many times, or a class if the clone is expanded.

clone_size v_call cdr3_aa
- TRBV28 ASSLSPSGRITDTQY
few TRBV19 ASSPEAYGYT
many TRBV27 ASSSLTDSGNTIY
many TRBV29-1 SVEGRSDYEQY
many TRBV27 ASSFQGTSGGRWQETQY
few TRBV6-5 ASSYWSDSQAF
many TRBV20-1 SARRLSNQPQH
many TRBV20-1 SVFGGLSYNEQF
many TRBV7-9 ASSLQAYEQY
many TRBV7-8 ASSLTPIGGKAGELF
many TRBV2 ASSRGKGTEAF
many TRBV5-1 ASSLTSANTGELF